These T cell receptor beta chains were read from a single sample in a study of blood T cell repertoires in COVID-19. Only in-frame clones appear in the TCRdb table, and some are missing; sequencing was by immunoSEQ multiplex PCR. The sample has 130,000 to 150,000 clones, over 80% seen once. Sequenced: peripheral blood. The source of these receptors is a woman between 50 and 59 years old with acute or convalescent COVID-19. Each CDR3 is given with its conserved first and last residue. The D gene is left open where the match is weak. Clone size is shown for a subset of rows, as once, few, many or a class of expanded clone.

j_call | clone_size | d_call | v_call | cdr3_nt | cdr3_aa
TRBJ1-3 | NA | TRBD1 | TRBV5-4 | TGTGCCAGCAGCATGGCCGCAGGGGGGCCTGGAAACACCATATATTTT | CASSMAAGGPGNTIYF
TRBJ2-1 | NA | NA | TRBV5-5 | TGTGCCAGCAGCTTGAGATTGGCCAGAGGTGGCAATGAGCAGTTCTTC | CASSLRLARGGNEQFF
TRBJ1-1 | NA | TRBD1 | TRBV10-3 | TGTGCCATCGGGGACAGGGGGGTTGCGAACACTGAAGCTTTCTTT | CAIGDRGVANTEAFF
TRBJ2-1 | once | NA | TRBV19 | TGTGCCAGTAGTGTCGGGATCTATGAGCAGTTCTTC | CASSVGIYEQFF
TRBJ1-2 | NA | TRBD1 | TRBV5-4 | TGTGCCAGCAGCTTCGACAGGGACTTGAAAGGCTACACCTTC | CASSFDRDLKGYTF
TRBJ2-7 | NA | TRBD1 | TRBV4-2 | TGTGCCAGCAGCCAAGTACAGGGGGCGGACTCCTACGAGCAGTACTTC | CASSQVQGADSYEQYF
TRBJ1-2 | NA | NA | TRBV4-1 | TGCGCCAGCAGCCAAATAACAGGGGGCTACACCTTC | CASSQITGGYTF
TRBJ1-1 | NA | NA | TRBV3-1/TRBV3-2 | TGTGCCAGCAGCCCGAGGCGAGATCTGGGAGCTTTCTTT | CASSPRRDLGAFF
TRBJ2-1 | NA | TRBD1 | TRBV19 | TGTGCCAGTAGTACCGGACAGGGGGCCAATGAGCAGTTCTTC | CASSTGQGANEQFF
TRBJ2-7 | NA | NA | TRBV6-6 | TGTGCCGCCGGGGTCCAGTACGAGCAGTACTTC | CAAGVQYEQYF
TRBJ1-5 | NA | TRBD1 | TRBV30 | TGTGCCTGGAGCTTGGGACAGGGGAATCAGCCCCAGCATTTT | CAWSLGQGNQPQHF
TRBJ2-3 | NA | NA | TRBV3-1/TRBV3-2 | TGTGCCAGCAGCCAATCGACAGATACGCAGTATTTT | CASSQSTDTQYF
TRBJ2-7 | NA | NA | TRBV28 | TGTGCCAGCAGTTTAGCGGGCAGGCAACACGAGCAGTACTTC | CASSLAGRQHEQYF
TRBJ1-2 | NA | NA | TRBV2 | TGTGCCAGCAGTGTACAGGGAAATGGCTACACCTTC | CASSVQGNGYTF
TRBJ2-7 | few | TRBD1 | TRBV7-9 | TGTGCCAGCAGCCCGGGACAGGCGGCCTACGAGCAGTACTTC | CASSPGQAAYEQYF
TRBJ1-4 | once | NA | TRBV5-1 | TGCGCCAGCAGCCTCGAACATACGACTAATGAAAAACTGTTTTTT | CASSLEHTTNEKLFF
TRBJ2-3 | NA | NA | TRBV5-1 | TGCGCCAGCAGCTTCTATTTAACAGATACGCAGTATTTT | CASSFYLTDTQYF
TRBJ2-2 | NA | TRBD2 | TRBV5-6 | TGTGCCAGCAGCACCCGGGACTACCAGCGCGGGGAGCTGTTTTTT | CASSTRDYQRGELFF
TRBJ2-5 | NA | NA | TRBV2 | TGTGCCAGCAGTCCCATACCTATCGGGGTTCAAGAGACCCAGTACTTC | CASSPIPIGVQETQYF
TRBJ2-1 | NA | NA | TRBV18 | TGTGCCAGCTCTCAGTCCCAGGGGCTCTACAATGAGCAGTTCTTC | CASSQSQGLYNEQFF
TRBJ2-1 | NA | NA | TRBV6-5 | TGTGCCAGCAGTTACGGGGGGTACCTAATATACAATGAGCAGTTCTTC | CASSYGGYLIYNEQFF
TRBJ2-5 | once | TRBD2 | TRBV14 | TGTGCCAGCAGCCACAGAGAGGGGACTAGCGGGATGAGGAAAGAGACCCAGTACTTC | CASSHREGTSGMRKETQYF
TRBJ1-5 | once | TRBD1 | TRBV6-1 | TGTGCCAGCAGTGCGGCCGGACAGGGGAAGGATCAGCCCCAGCATTTT | CASSAAGQGKDQPQHF
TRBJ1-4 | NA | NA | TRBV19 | TGTGCCAGTAGTATGGCGGGGTTTTATGAAAAACTGTTTTTT | CASSMAGFYEKLFF
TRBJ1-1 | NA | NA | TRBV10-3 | TGTGCCATCAGTGAGGACAGGAACACTGAAGCTTTCTTT | CAISEDRNTEAFF
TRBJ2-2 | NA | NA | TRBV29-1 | TGCAGCGTCGGGTCATCTGGGAGAACCGGGGAGCTGTTTTTT | CSVGSSGRTGELFF
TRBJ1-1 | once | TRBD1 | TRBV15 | TGTGCCACCAGCTCCGGACAGGGCGCGGCTGAAGCTTTCTTT | CATSSGQGAAEAFF
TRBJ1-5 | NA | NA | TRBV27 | TGTGCCAGCACCCCCGGGGGATGGGGCAATCAGCCCCAGCATTTT | CASTPGGWGNQPQHF
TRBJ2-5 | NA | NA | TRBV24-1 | TGTGCCACCAGTGACCTCGCCACTTCAGAGACCCAGTACTTC | CATSDLATSETQYF
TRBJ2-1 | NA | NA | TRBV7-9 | TGTGCCAGCAGCACCGGACGGGGCTCCTACAATGAGCAGTTCTTC | CASSTGRGSYNEQFF
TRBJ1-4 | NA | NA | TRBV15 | TGTGCCACCAGCCGTGGATTATCCGGGGAAAAACTGTTTTTT | CATSRGLSGEKLFF
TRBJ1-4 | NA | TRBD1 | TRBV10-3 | TGTGCCATCAGTGGGTGGGACAGGAACGAGCTGTTTTTT | CAISGWDRNELFF
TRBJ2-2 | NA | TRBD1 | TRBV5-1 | TGCGCCAGCAGCTTGGCGTCAGGGGGCACCGGGGAGCTGTTTTTT | CASSLASGGTGELFF
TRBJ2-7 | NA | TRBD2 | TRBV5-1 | TGCGCCAGCAGCTTACGAATGGTTGGCGCGGGAGAGGCGGTAGAGCAGTACTTC | CASSLRMVGAGEAVEQYF
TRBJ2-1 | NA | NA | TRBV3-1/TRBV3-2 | TGTGCCAGCAGCCAGATACTTAGCTCCTACAATGAGCAGTTCTTC | CASSQILSSYNEQFF
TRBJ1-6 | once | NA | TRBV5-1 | TGCGCCAGCAGCTTGATGACCAGGGAAAATTCACCCCTCCACTTT | CASSLMTRENSPLHF
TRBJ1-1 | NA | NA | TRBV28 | TGTGCCAGTCATGGGGGGATCAGGAACACTGAAGCTTTCTTT | CASHGGIRNTEAFF
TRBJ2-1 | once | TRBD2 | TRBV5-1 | TGCGCCAGCAGCCAGGGCGGGAGCTTCCATGAGCAGTTCTTC | CASSQGGSFHEQFF
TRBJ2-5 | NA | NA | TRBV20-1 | TGCAGTGCTAGTTGGGCTAGGACCTCAGAGGGAGAGACCCAGTACTTC | CSASWARTSEGETQYF
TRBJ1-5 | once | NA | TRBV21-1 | TGTGCCAGCAGCCTGGGCCCAAATCAGCCCCAGCATTTT | CASSLGPNQPQHF
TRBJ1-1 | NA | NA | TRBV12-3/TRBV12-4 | TGTGCCAGCCGTCTACAGGGACTAACTGAAGCTTTCTTT | CASRLQGLTEAFF
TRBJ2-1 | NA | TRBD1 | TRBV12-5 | TGTGCTAGTGGTTTGGTCCGGGGACAGGGTTCAGCGGCCTACAATGAGCAGTTCTTC | CASGLVRGQGSAAYNEQFF
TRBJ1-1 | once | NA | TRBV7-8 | TGTGCCAGCAGCCGCGCGGGGGGTGAAGCTTTCTTT | CASSRAGGEAFF
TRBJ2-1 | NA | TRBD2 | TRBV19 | TGTGCCAGTAGTATTAGCGGGGGCTCCTACAATGAGCAGTTCTTC | CASSISGGSYNEQFF
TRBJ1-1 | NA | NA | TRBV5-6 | TGTGCCAGCAGCTGGGGAACAGGTCTTACGACTGAAGCTTTCTTT | CASSWGTGLTTEAFF
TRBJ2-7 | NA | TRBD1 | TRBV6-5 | TGTGCCAGCAGTTACAGGGACAGAGTCTACGAGCAGTACTTC | CASSYRDRVYEQYF
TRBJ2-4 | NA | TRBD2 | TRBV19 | TGTGCCAGTAGTCTGCTAGCGGGGAGTGCCAAAAACATTCAGTACTTC | CASSLLAGSAKNIQYF
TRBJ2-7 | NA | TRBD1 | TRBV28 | TGTGCCAGCAGCCCTCCGGGACAGAGGTACGAGCAGTACTTC | CASSPPGQRYEQYF
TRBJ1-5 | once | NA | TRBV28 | TGTGCCAGCAGTTCCACAAATCAGCCCCAGCATTTT | CASSSTNQPQHF
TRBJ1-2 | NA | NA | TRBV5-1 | TGCGCCAGCAGCTTGGAACAGTACTATGGCTACACCTTC | CASSLEQYYGYTF
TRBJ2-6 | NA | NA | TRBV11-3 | TGTGCCAGCAGCTTAAATTCCAGGGCAACTGGGGCCAACGTCCTGACTTTC | CASSLNSRATGANVLTF
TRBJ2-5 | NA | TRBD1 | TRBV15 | TGTGCCACCAGCCCCAGGACAGGGCAAGAGACCCAGTACTTC | CATSPRTGQETQYF